The clone carrying this TCR beta chain was recorded a few times. Its antigen remains unknown. The entry originates in a study of T cells after yellow fever vaccination. Findings of the study overall: Although the secondary response was weaker, it peaked faster, at day 5 versus 15. Subsequent to the booster, the majority of primary-vaccination clones reappeared (around 95% CD4, roughly 90% CD8).

Per germline, CDR1 LGHNA and CDR2 YSLEER. CDR3 size: 15 residues. The V segment lost 3 bases and the J segment 0 bases; nucleotides outside the gene matches: 3. TCRdb re-called the 5' RACE reads with MiXCR, one entry per CDR3 protein. The table records a few hundred thousand distinct CDR3 sequences, 7% to 10% of them present only once. This receptor was taken from a man younger than 35 who received the YFV17D yellow fever vaccine. Sequencing was performed on PBMCs, taken roughly 45 days after the first yellow fever vaccination. V is TRBV4-3 and J is TRBJ1-1; 8 bases line up with TRBD1. In DNA, the CDR3 is TGCGCCAGCAGCCAGGGGACAGGAATGAACACTGAAGCTTTCTTT. Amino acid sequence: CASSQGTGMNTEAFF.